The clone carrying this T cell receptor beta chain was counted once. The data belong to a study of blood T cell repertoires in COVID-19. Study summary: COVID-19 samples from acute and convalescent phases originated in the United States, Italy and Spain. T cells, B-cell-depleted T cells, or PBMCs provided the cDNA or gDNA that served as material.

In the authors' workflow: Amplification of reference gene primers provided the estimated nucleated cell counts. Using immunoSEQ multiplex PCR, the repertoire was profiled, and TCRdb retains in-frame clones only, with some absent. Clone size and the V and J calls come from that table; the DNA yielded D and trimming. Of 250,000 to 350,000 clones listed, 75% to 90% are singletons. V gave up 0 bases and J gave up 6 bases, with 13 bases separating them. Germline CDR1 is SGHRS and CDR2 is YFSETQ. This CDR3 has 15 residues. The origin of this receptor is a woman aged 40 to 49 who had recovered from COVID-19. The sample taken for sequencing was peripheral blood. The rearrangement joins TRBV5-1 to TRBJ2-1, with a weak D call TRBD1 (5 bases). In DNA, the CDR3 is TGCGCCAGCAGCTTGGCCCAAGCAGGGATCAATGAGCAGTTCTTC. Protein sequence: CASSLAQAGINEQFF. The full variable domain, its missing parts supplied by reference TRBV5-1 and TRBJ2-1, is KAGVTQTPRYLIKTRGQQVTLSCSPISGHRSVSWYQQTPGQGLQFLFEYFSETQRNKGNFPGRFSGRQFSNSRSEMNVSTLELGDSALYLCASSLAQAGINEQFFGPGTRLTVL.